This is a list of T cell receptor beta chains from one sample in a study of T cells in Graves' hyperthyroidism and ophthalmopathy. TCRdb passed the multiplex PCR reads through MiXCR, listing each CDR3 protein once. The table has roughly 500,000 distinct CDR3 sequences, around 50% seen once. The sequenced material came from peripheral blood or thyroid tissue (not recorded which). The receptors shown here come from an adult woman with Graves' disease, either hyperthyroidism or ophthalmopathy (not recorded which). Both conserved end residues are part of each CDR3. Fields, in order: J gene, D gene, V gene, clone size, CDR3 protein, CDR3 DNA. The D gene is left open where the match is weak. Clone size appears in some rows only: once, few, many, or a class for an expanded clone.

TRBJ1-5,.,TRBV4-3,many,CASSQAASGSNQPQHF,TGCGCCAGCAGCCAAGCAGCGAGCGGGAGCAATCAGCCCCAGCATTTT
TRBJ1-2,TRBD1,TRBV29-1,.,CSVVRQGGFYTF,TGCAGCGTTGTCAGACAGGGGGGTTTCTACACCTTC
TRBJ1-5,TRBD1,TRBV10-3,.,CAISAGTAIQPQHF,TGTGCCATCAGTGCCGGGACAGCAATCCAGCCCCAGCATTTT
TRBJ1-2,.,TRBV7-2,many,CASSLEDGLDYGYTF,TGTGCCAGCAGCTTAGAGGACGGACTGGACTATGGCTACACCTTC
TRBJ2-5,.,TRBV15,many,CATSKIAAPQETQYF,TGTGCCACCAGCAAAATAGCGGCTCCACAAGAGACCCAGTACTTC
TRBJ1-4,.,TRBV6-5,.,CASSSGAHSNEKLFF,TGTGCCAGCAGTTCGGGGGCGCATTCTAATGAAAAACTGTTTTTT
TRBJ1-6,.,TRBV20-1,many,CSARDRGDSPLHF,TGCAGTGCTAGAGATAGGGGAGATTCACCCCTCCACTTT
TRBJ2-7,.,TRBV29-1,many,CSMGQGGEQYF,TGCAGCATGGGGCAGGGGGGCGAGCAGTACTTC
TRBJ2-5,.,TRBV6-1,many,CASREQETQYF,TGTGCCAGCAGAGAGCAAGAGACCCAGTACTTC
TRBJ1-5,TRBD1,TRBV6-5,.,CASTSGQGTTNQPQHF,TGTGCCAGCACTTCCGGACAGGGGACGACCAATCAGCCCCAGCATTTT
TRBJ2-5,TRBD2,TRBV4-2,many,CASSLEGLAGGLETQYF,TGTGCCAGCAGCCTCGAGGGACTAGCGGGGGGCTTAGAGACCCAGTACTTC
TRBJ1-4,.,TRBV7-2,many,CASSSRLGGEKLFF,TGTGCCAGCAGCTCTCGATTGGGAGGAGAAAAACTGTTTTTT